This TCR beta chain was recovered during a study of beta chain features in type 1 diabetes (dated by TCRdb to 2016 to 2019). For the study in its entirety: Mean age, gender distribution, total cell number and subset yield were not different between patients and healthy donors. Across all samples, 90 million to 130 million sorted cells were examined, and cell number per subset correlated strongly with RNA yield. In the study, TCRB repertoires of sorted circulating CD4+ T cell subsets from recently diagnosed type 1 diabetes patients were compared with those of matched healthy donors. Regulatory and stem cell-like memory subsets were isolated from only 8 patients and roughly 8 healthy donors, whereas naive and central memory subsets came from all 30 or so donors. Study-wide conclusions, independent of this receptor: In all four CD4+ subsets, TCRB CDR3 length was moderately but significantly shorter in type 1 diabetes patients. Naive, central memory and regulatory TCRB repertoires appeared to be more similar among patients than among healthy donors. Because small numbers of individuals were included in the HLA sub-analyses, any influence of HLA type on TCRB rearrangement was left unresolved. PCR may preferentially amplify shorter templates, but because patient and control samples were amplified and corrected together, any resulting skew would affect both groups equally. Because cDNA rather than genomic DNA was sequenced, highly expressing activated cells could have been over-represented, although no difference in activation and CD3 levels was found between groups. At VDJ recombination sites, type 1 diabetes patients had fewer insertions and more deleted nucleotides, which implies abnormalities in thymic rearrangement.

The sample holds many counts of this clone. Its antigen remains undetermined. No per-base quality is available; no much larger clone lies one base away. From each donor, a single peripheral blood sample of about 120 mL on average was drawn into heparinised tubes. A BD FACSAria II was used to sort naive, central memory, regulatory and stem cell-like memory CD4+ T cells with a panel that included CD45RO, CCR7, CD25, CD127, CD95 and CD27. Every sorted population had a purity above 95%. PBMCs were isolated immediately by Lymphoprep density gradient centrifugation and stained directly without culture. To minimize batch effects, samples were stained and sorted in pairs, one healthy donor with one patient per experiment. The High Capacity cDNA Reverse Transcription Kit was used to reverse transcribe all of the isolated RNA, meaning that expressed TCRB transcripts were what got sequenced. Deep immunoSEQ sequencing was applied to naive, central memory and regulatory T cell samples, giving an average of roughly 3.5 million total reads per sample. Sorted cells were lysed in RLT buffer, and RNA was extracted using DNase-treated RNeasy Micro or Mini kits according to cell number. To prevent cross-contamination, every cell subset was processed on its own, while patient and healthy donor samples were processed together. Using the immunoSEQ multiplex PCR, TCRB sequences were amplified from cDNA into 87-bp fragments spanning the CDR3 region. Sequencing of the amplicons was done on the Illumina HiSeq platform. The authors processed their data as follows. PCR bias was computationally corrected using synthetic template baselines, reads within Hamming distance 2 were collapsed, and singletons that could not be merged were discarded. Reads were aligned against IMGT so that V, D and J genes, CDR3 length and insertions or deletions at six rearrangement sites could be assigned. Within each subset, clonotype counts were normalized to sorted cell number, after which true diversity and Gini coefficients were computed with the tcR R package. The overlap coefficient, calculated on TCRB nucleotide sequences, was used to quantify repertoire sharing. Out-of-frame TCRB sequences from naive cells were analyzed to stand in for the pre-selection repertoire. The immuneACCESS repertoire file appears here via TCRdb, limited to in-frame rearrangements. These files lack a portion of the clones; in checked studies, under half of the deficit traces to unresolved V genes, and the cause of the others is not known. From that table come the V and J calls and clone size; the DNA was used to work out D and trimming. The sample includes around 400,000 clones, with 10% to 15% observed a single time. Clones ranked in the top ten supply less than 0.02% of the sample.

Input material: naive CD4+ T cells from blood. The cell subset or site label here, explained by the study, means: true naive CD4+ T cells. The receptor comes from a man aged 18 to 35 in good health.

CDR3 protein: CASSLGGQGTAQYF. The DNA reads as follows: TGTGCCAGCAGCTTAGGGGGACAGGGAACGGCCCAGTACTTC. The V and J segments used are TRBV7-2 and TRBJ2-5; TRBD1 fits 9 bases in the junction. As encoded in the germline V gene, CDR1 is SGHTA while CDR2 is FQGNSA. After removal of 1 base from V and 9 bases from J, the junction retains 6 bases not matched to a gene. From cysteine to phenylalanine, the CDR3 is 14 amino acids long. Of all the DNA, just the CDR3 is kept, 42 bases in frame from base 1.